This T cell receptor (beta chain) stems from a study of control samples from healthy donors and cancer patients. Germline V CDR1 and CDR2: SGHTA, FQGTGA. The ends were cut back, 3 bases at V and 4 bases at J, with 17 bases in the middle. The length of the CDR3 is 16 residues. Assay: immunoSEQ multiplex PCR; the TCRdb copy retains only in-frame clones and omits some. Seen here are some 100,000 clones, roughly 87% observed once, and the top ten hold 15% to 20%. Material: blood. The chain couples TRBV7-3 to TRBJ2-3; no clear D gene. This TCR was recovered from a woman aged 45 to 65 in good health. CDR3: CASSFIPGGSADTQYF. CDR3 bases: TGTGCCAGCAGCTTTATCCCTGGTGGATCCGCAGATACGCAGTATTTT.